These 21 T cell receptor beta chains share one sample of origin, sequenced in a study of response to subunit inactivated influenza vaccine listed by TCRdb under 2018. Libraries were constructed by RT-PCR. TCRdb shows the sequencer as Illumina HiSeq 2500. The public reads were reprocessed in TCRdb via fastp at Q25 and MiXCR, keeping in-frame beta chains. Rows are unified per CDR3 protein, each entry keeping the most common DNA and genes. The sample includes some 200,000 distinct CDR3 sequences, with approximately 12% observed a single time. The top ten hold 29% of the sample. Separately, the same data were catalogued under a study of T cells expressing NK-cell markers. Looking at the second paper: TCR beta cDNA libraries were made by 5'RACE template switching that added a universal primer site and unique molecular identifiers.

This material consisted of CD8+ T cells sorted from PBMCs, taken 11 to 12 days after vaccination. All receptors derive from a man aged 45-65 years who received an inactivated influenza vaccine. Donor details come from another sample of the same person, matched by shared clones.

This clonotype was picked up a small number of times. This sequence joins TRBV20-1 and TRBJ1-2; a possible D gene is TRBD1 (5 bases). Trimming pared 0 bases from V and 2 bases from J, leaving 13 bases between. The length of the CDR3 is 15 residues. In germline, CDR1 is DFQATT, CDR2 SNEGSKA (reference sequence). The CDR3 loop is CSARDPGSSNYGYTF. The CDR3 nucleotides are TGCAGTGCTAGAGACCCAGGGAGTTCAAACTATGGCTACACCTTC.

This clonotype showed up just a few times. V usage is TRBV14 and J usage is TRBJ1-1, with 8 bases lining up with TRBD1. This CDR3 region has 16 residues. With 1 base clipped from V and 5 bases from J, the junction kept 9 bases outside the gene matches. Germline CDR1 SGHDN, CDR2 FVKESK. CDR3 sequence reads: CASSQAPWTGWTEAFF. In DNA form, the CDR3 reads TGTGCCAGCAGCCAAGCTCCTTGGACAGGGTGGACTGAAGCTTTCTTT.

This clonotype was found many times. The chain is built from TRBV24-1 and TRBJ2-1; 7 nucleotides agree with TRBD2. V shed 3 bases and J 7 bases; nucleotides not matched to a gene: 11. The germline gives CDR1 KGHDR, CDR2 SFDVKD. The CDR3 is made up of 16 amino acids. CDR3 in DNA: TGTGCCACCAGTGATCTCGGGGAGGGTAGTGGGAATGAGCAGTTCTTC. Translation: CATSDLGEGSGNEQFF.

V usage is TRBV7-3 and J usage is TRBJ2-1; 8 bases are shared with TRBD2. The germline CDR1 and CDR2 sequences are SGHTA and FQGTGA. The CDR3 runs 13 residues. V trimming: 2 bases; J trimming: 9 bases; junction bases outside the gene matches: 3. CDR3 loop: CASSLAGGGEQFF. The DNA of the CDR3 is TGTGCCAGCAGCTTAGCGGGAGGTGGTGAGCAGTTCTTC.

This sequence joins TRBV2 and TRBJ1-3; possibly TRBD1 for D (5 bases). Trimming pared 2 bases from V and 3 bases from J, leaving 8 bases between. This CDR3 region has 14 residues. From germline, CDR1 is SNHLY and CDR2 FYNNEI. CDR3 in amino acids: CASSEIRDGNTIYF. In nucleotides, the CDR3 is TGTGCCAGCAGTGAAATCAGGGATGGAAACACCATATATTTT.

This clonotype occurred a few times. V and J are TRBV12-3 or TRBV12-4 and TRBJ2-1; 15 positions match TRBD2. V shed 6 bases and J 9 bases; nucleotides not matched to a gene: 6. The CDR3 extends over 15 amino acids. CDR3 amino acids: CASRGTSGGSIEQFF. The CDR3 region has the DNA TGTGCCAGCAGGGGGACTAGCGGGGGGAGCATTGAGCAGTTCTTC.

This clonotype was detected a few times. The chain combines TRBV6-5 with TRBJ1-6; D gene uncertain. V was pared by 4 bases and J by 10 bases, with 17 bases between. The length of the CDR3 is 15 residues. CDR1 MNHEY and CDR2 SVGAGI come from the germline V gene. CDR3 protein: CASSLADSLYSPLHF. The DNA of the CDR3 is TGTGCCAGCAGTTTGGCAGATAGCTTATACTCACCCCTCCACTTT.

The rearrangement joins TRBV6-1 to TRBJ1-1; TRBD1 agrees at 11 bases. Per germline, CDR1 MNHNS and CDR2 SASEGT. The V gene end was trimmed by 6 bases and the J gene end by 6 bases; junction bases not matched to a gene: 12. The length of the CDR3 is 16 residues. This chain's CDR3 is CASSPVFGTGGPEAFF. The CDR3 DNA sequence: TGTGCCAGCAGCCCCGTATTTGGGACAGGGGGGCCTGAAGCTTTCTTT.

This clonotype was detected once. The CDR3 loop is CASSLSGSGADTQYF. The CDR3 DNA follows: TGTGCCAGCAGCCTGAGCGGGAGTGGGGCAGATACGCAGTATTTT. The chain is built from TRBV7-3 and TRBJ2-3; 8 positions match TRBD2. The V gene's germline CDR1 is SGHTA and CDR2 FQGTGA. CDR3 length: 15 amino acids. V dropped 5 bases and J dropped 4; count of bases not matched to a gene: 8.

This clonotype was detected only a few times. CDR3: CASSLVAGGAETQYF. The CDR3 DNA is TGTGCCAGCAGCTTAGTTGCGGGGGGCGCAGAGACCCAGTACTTC. The rearrangement joins TRBV7-2 to TRBJ2-5; the match to TRBD2 covers 8 bases. Germline loops: CDR1 SGHTA, CDR2 FQGNSA. The trim removed 1 base at V and 4 bases at J, leaving 5 bases unmatched. The CDR3 covers 15 residues.

J is TRBJ2-4 and V is TRBV20-1, with 7 positions matching TRBD2. After removal of 6 bases from V and 5 bases from J, the junction contained 13 bases not matched to a gene. This CDR3 region has 15 residues. Germline CDR1 is DFQATT and CDR2 is SNEGSKA (reference sequence). CDR3 amino acids: CSALRLAPGENIQYF. The CDR3 nucleotides read TGCAGTGCCTTAAGACTAGCTCCTGGGGAAAACATTCAGTACTTC.

This chain connects TRBV14 to TRBJ2-1; D remains ambiguous. V lost 4 bases and J lost 3, with 16 bases in between. CDR1 is SGHDN and CDR2 is FVKESK in the germline V gene. The CDR3 is 16 residues long. The CDR3 loop reads CASSRADEVFYNEQFF. Written as DNA, the CDR3 is TGTGCCAGCAGCCGCGCGGACGAAGTTTTCTACAATGAGCAGTTCTTC.

This clonotype was seen more than once but under ten times. The chain employs TRBV6-2 or TRBV6-3 and TRBJ2-5, with TRBD1 identical over 10 bases. CDR1 and CDR2 from the germline V gene are MNHEY and SVGEGT. This CDR3 region has 16 residues. Germline trimming cut 4 bases from V and 5 bases from J; bases unmatched to any gene: 10. CDR3 bases: TGTGCCAGCAGTTCCACCGCGACAGGGGGCTGGGAGACCCAGTACTTC. This encodes CASSSTATGGWETQYF.

This clonotype was counted many times. The V gene is TRBV3-1, the J gene TRBJ2-5; TRBD2 matches 7 bases. V lost 0 bases to trimming and J lost 4 bases; unmatched junction nucleotides: 14. Germline CDR1 and CDR2: LGHDT and YNNKEL (reference sequence). There are 18 residues in the CDR3. This CDR3 is CASSQDTSRAGAPETQYF. The CDR3 DNA reads as TGTGCCAGCAGCCAAGATACGAGTCGGGCGGGAGCCCCAGAGACCCAGTACTTC.

The V call is TRBV2, the J call TRBJ2-7, with D perhaps matching TRBD2 (6 bases). V dropped 6 bases and J dropped 1 base, with 16 bases sitting between them. Germline CDR1 is SNHLY and CDR2 is FYNNEI. This CDR3 is built from 15 residues. In DNA form, the CDR3 reads TGTGCCAGCAGATTTGTAGCGGCGACTTCCTACGAGCAGTACTTC. This encodes CASRFVAATSYEQYF. The whole variable domain, remainder taken from reference TRBV2 and TRBJ2-7, is EPEVTQTPSHQVTQMGQEVILRCVPISNHLYFYWYRQILGQKVEFLVSFYNNEISEKSEIFDDQFSVERPDGSNFTLKIRSTKLEDSAMYFCASRFVAATSYEQYFGPGTRLTVT.

In its sample, this clonotype was seen many times. The genes are TRBV12-3 or TRBV12-4 and TRBJ1-5; no reliable D call. The CDR3 contains 15 residues. Trimming cost V 1 base and J 0 bases, with 7 bases left between them. The CDR3 sequence is CASSLDGYSNQPQHF. As DNA, the CDR3 is TGTGCCAGCAGTTTAGACGGTTATAGCAATCAGCCCCAGCATTTT.

This clonotype has just a few counts. This rearrangement joins TRBV3-1 to TRBJ2-2; 8 nucleotides match TRBD2. Germline V CDR1 and CDR2: LGHDT, YNNKEL (reference sequence). The CDR3 consists of 16 residues. Trimming took 4 bases from V and 2 from J; bases not matched to a gene: 6. In nucleotides, the CDR3 is TGTGCCAGCAGCCGGACGGGGGGGCCCAACACCGGGGAGCTGTTTTTT. Protein: CASSRTGGPNTGELFF.

In its sample, this clonotype was seen many times. The gene calls are TRBV5-6 and TRBJ2-1; D is undetermined. CDR1 is SGHDT, CDR2 YYEEEE, per germline. V was trimmed by 1 base and J by 6 bases, leaving 5 bases between them. The CDR3 covers 12 residues. As DNA, the CDR3 is TGTGCCAGCAGCTTGTTCCGCAATGAGCAGTTCTTC. Amino acid sequence: CASSLFRNEQFF.

This clonotype was seen more than once but under ten times. The chain is built from TRBV2 and TRBJ2-1; no clear D gene. The CDR3 covers 15 residues. V lost 3 bases and J 0 bases, leaving 9 bases between the germline ends. Looked up from germline, CDR1 is SNHLY and CDR2 is FYNNEI. The CDR3 here is CASSDLGYSYNEQFF. The CDR3 nucleotides read TGTGCCAGCAGTGACTTGGGTTACTCCTACAATGAGCAGTTCTTC.

This clonotype turned up a few times. This chain joins TRBV10-2 and TRBJ2-7; D remains ambiguous. Germline CDR1 is WSHSY and CDR2 is SAAADI. Trimming cost V 6 bases and J 6 bases, with 24 bases left between them. The CDR3 loop spans 16 amino acids. The DNA of the CDR3 is TGCGCCAGCAGCCCTGCAGGAGAATTAGCTCTGGGCGAGCAGTACTTC. As protein: CASSPAGELALGEQYF.

This clonotype has at least ten counts. The V call is TRBV29-1, the J call TRBJ2-7; D remains unclear. The germline V gene has CDR1 SQVTM and CDR2 ANQGSEA. The V end was cut by 5 bases, the J end by 1 base, with 12 bases between. The CDR3 totals 13 residues. The CDR3 loop reads CSVIFAESYEQYF. The DNA of the CDR3 is TGCAGCGTTATTTTTGCGGAGTCCTACGAGCAGTACTTC.